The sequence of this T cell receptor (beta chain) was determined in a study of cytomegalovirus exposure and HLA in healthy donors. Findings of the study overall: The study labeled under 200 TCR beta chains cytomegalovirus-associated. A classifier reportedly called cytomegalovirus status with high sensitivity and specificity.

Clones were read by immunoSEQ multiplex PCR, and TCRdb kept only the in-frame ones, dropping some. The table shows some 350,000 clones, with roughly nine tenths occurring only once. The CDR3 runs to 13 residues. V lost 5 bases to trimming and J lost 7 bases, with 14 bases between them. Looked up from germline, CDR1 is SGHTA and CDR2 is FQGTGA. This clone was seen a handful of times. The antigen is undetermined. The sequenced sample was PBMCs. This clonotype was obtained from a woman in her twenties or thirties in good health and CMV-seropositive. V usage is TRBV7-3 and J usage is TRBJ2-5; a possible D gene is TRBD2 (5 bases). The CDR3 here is CASSQGGLGTQYF. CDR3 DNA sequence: TGTGCCAGCAGCCAAGGCGGGCTTGGGACCCAGTACTTC. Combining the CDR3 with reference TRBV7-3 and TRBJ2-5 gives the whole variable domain GAGVSQTPSNKVTEKGKYVELRCDPISGHTALYWYRQSLGQGPEFLIYFQGTGAADDSGLPNDRFFAVRPEGSVSTLKIQRTERGDSAVYLCASSQGGLGTQYFGPGTRLLVL.